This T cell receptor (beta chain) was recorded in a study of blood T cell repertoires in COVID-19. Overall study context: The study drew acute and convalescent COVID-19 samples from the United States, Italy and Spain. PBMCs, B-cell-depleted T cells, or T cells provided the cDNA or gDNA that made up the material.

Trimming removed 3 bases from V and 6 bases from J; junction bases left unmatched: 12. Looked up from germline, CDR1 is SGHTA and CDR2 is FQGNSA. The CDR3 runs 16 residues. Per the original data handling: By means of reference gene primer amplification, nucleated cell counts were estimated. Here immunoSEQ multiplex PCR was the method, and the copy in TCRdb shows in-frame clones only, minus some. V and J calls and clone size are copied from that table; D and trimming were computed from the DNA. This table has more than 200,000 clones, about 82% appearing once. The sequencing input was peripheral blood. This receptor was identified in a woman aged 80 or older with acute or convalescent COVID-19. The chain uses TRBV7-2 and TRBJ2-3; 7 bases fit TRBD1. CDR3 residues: CASSFGGKGATDTQYF. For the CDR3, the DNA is TGTGCCAGCAGCTTTGGGGGAAAGGGGGCGACGGATACGCAGTATTTT. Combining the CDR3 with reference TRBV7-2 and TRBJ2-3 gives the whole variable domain GAGVSQSPSNKVTEKGKDVELRCDPISGHTALYWYRQSLGQGLEFLIYFQGNSAPDKSGLPSDRFSAERTGGSVSTLTIQRTQQEDSAVYLCASSFGGKGATDTQYFGPGTRLTVL.